This T cell receptor beta chain was identified during a study of blood T cell repertoires in COVID-19. Study in general: In each case, the material was cDNA or gDNA derived from T cells, B-cell-depleted T cells, or PBMCs.

After removal of 1 base from V and 3 bases from J, the junction contained 3 bases not matched to a gene. CDR3 length equals 15 residues. Germline values: CDR1 SGHTA, CDR2 FQGNSA. Seattle's cohort entered during active infection and was followed longitudinally. As processed by the authors: Counts of nucleated cells, estimated from reference gene primer amplification, were obtained. Method: immunoSEQ multiplex PCR; TCRdb's copy keeps in-frame clones and lacks some. Clone size and V and J calls were adopted from that table, with D and trimming inferred from the DNA. The repertoire includes roughly 410,000 clones, more than 75% of them detected once, and 2.3% sits in the top ten.

The chain couples TRBV7-2 to TRBJ2-1, with TRBD1 matching 7 bases. The sample consisted of peripheral blood. The receptor was isolated from a woman aged 60-75 years with COVID-19, enrolled during active disease. The CDR3 region is CASSLGGQFYNEQFF. DNA of the CDR3: TGTGCCAGCAGCTTAGGGGGACAGTTCTACAATGAGCAGTTCTTC.